Each of the 3 T cell receptor beta chains below was sequenced from the same sample in a study of blood T cell repertoires in COVID-19 (dated by TCRdb to about 2020). Libraries were constructed by the immunoSEQ multiplex PCR assay. In TCRdb, the immuneACCESS table is reduced to in-frame sequences with V and J assigned. These tables do not hold every clone; where another copy was compared, an unresolved V gene accounts for under half, and the others remain unexplained. Here the sample has about 260,000 clones; less than 90% occur a single time. The leading ten clones occupy roughly 3.9% of the sample. Sample: peripheral blood. The receptor set was obtained from a man aged 60 to 75 who had recovered from COVID-19.

This clone was seen just once. CDR3 DNA sequence: TGTGCCACCAGTGATCCCTCGGGGGCTGGGGCCAACGTCCTGACTTTC. Protein sequence: CATSDPSGAGANVLTF. The chain has TRBV24-1 and TRBJ2-6; maybe TRBD2 (6 bases). The CDR3 length is 16 residues. Germline CDR1 is KGHDR and CDR2 is SFDVKD. V was trimmed by 3 bases and J by 2 bases, leaving 10 bases between them.

The V and J genes are TRBV9 and TRBJ1-1; 8 bases are a match to TRBD1. Looked up from germline, CDR1 is SGDLS and CDR2 is YYNGEE. The CDR3 sequence is 17 residues long. J lost 0 bases, V lost 1 base, and 8 bases had no gene match. CDR3 protein: CASSVQQGASLNTEAFF. The CDR3 DNA reads TGTGCCAGCAGCGTACAGCAGGGGGCATCGTTGAACACTGAAGCTTTCTTT.

The chain joins TRBV19 to TRBJ2-5, with D possibly matching TRBD2 (6 bases). The V gene's germline CDR1 is LNHDA and CDR2 SQIVND (reference sequence). V was clipped by 3 bases and J by 9 bases, with 14 bases between them. The length of the CDR3 is 13 residues. The CDR3 coding sequence is TGTGCCAGTAGTATTGGAGGGGCCGTGGCCCAGTACTTC. The encoded protein is CASSIGGAVAQYF.